This note documents a single TCR beta chain sequence. This sample is drawn from a study of blood T cell repertoires in COVID-19. Study in general: Specimens from acute and convalescent COVID-19 originated in the United States, Italy and Spain. Sources were T cells, B-cell-depleted T cells, or PBMCs; the material itself was cDNA or gDNA.

Per the study methods: Amplification with reference gene primers provided the estimates of nucleated cell counts. Produced via immunoSEQ multiplex PCR; TCRdb's table is partial and in-frame only. D and trimming come from the DNA, and the V and J calls and clone size come from that table. Altogether about 170,000 clones are present, around 89% being singletons, with the ten largest covering approximately 0.8%. V lost 3 bases, J lost 4 bases, and 10 bases lay in between. The CDR3 consists of 14 residues. CDR1 and CDR2 from the germline V gene are LNHDA and SQIVND (reference sequence). In assigning cohorts, the study relied on participant-reported clinical history.

Source material: PBMCs or T cells enriched from blood (not recorded which). The clonotype was recovered from a woman under 30 who had recovered from COVID-19. The V gene is TRBV19, the J gene TRBJ1-5; D might be TRBD1 (6 bases). The CDR3 is CASSIPGANQPQHF. CDR3 in DNA: TGTGCCAGTAGTATTCCAGGGGCTAATCAGCCCCAGCATTTT.